Below, 14 T cell receptor beta chains from the same sample are listed, as sequenced in a study of cytomegalovirus exposure and HLA in healthy donors. TCRdb's table, derived via immunoSEQ multiplex PCR, lists solely in-frame clones and lacks some. The table has tens of thousands of clones, just under 95% seen once. Sequenced sample: PBMCs. The source of these receptors is a man between 18 and 29 years old in good health and CMV-seropositive.

V gene TRBV10-3 combines with J gene TRBJ2-3, with unresolved D. The length of the CDR3 is 14 residues. V gave up 4 bases and J gave up 0 bases, with 8 bases separating them. Germline CDR1 ENHRY, CDR2 SYGVKD. The CDR3: CAISGQASTDTQYF. DNA of the CDR3: TGTGCCATCAGTGGTCAGGCCAGCACAGATACGCAGTATTTT.

The chain employs TRBV7-9 and TRBJ2-1, with D perhaps matching TRBD1 (6 bases). V was pared by 5 bases and J by 3 bases, with 17 bases between. This CDR3 has 16 amino acids. The germline V gene has CDR1 SEHNR and CDR2 FQNEAQ (reference sequence). CDR3 residues: CASSPTTGSNYNEQFF. For the CDR3, the DNA is TGTGCCAGCAGCCCAACCACAGGGTCTAACTACAATGAGCAGTTCTTC.

The CDR3 region is CASSLLAGGAYEQYF. As DNA, the CDR3 is TGTGCCAGTAGTTTACTAGCGGGTGGGGCCTACGAGCAGTACTTC. The V gene is TRBV19, the J gene TRBJ2-7; 9 bases match TRBD2. The CDR3 consists of 15 residues. Germline V lookup: CDR1 LNHDA, CDR2 SQIVND (reference sequence). V lost 5 bases, J lost 2 bases, and 7 bases stayed unmatched.

This chain uses TRBV7-8 with TRBJ1-5; perhaps TRBD1 as D (6 bases). Trimming took off 3 bases at V and 6 bases at J, with 18 bases between the two ends. The CDR3 loop spans 16 amino acids. Germline V gene sequence: CDR1 SGHVS, CDR2 FQNEAQ. CDR3 protein: CASSFGSRGSPQPQHF. Written as DNA, the CDR3 is TGTGCCAGCAGCTTTGGAAGCAGGGGATCCCCTCAGCCCCAGCATTTT.

This chain joins TRBV13 and TRBJ2-3, with 16 bases identical to TRBD2. Germline V CDR1 and CDR2: PRHDT, FYEKMQ (reference sequence). The CDR3 consists of 16 residues. J gave up 6 bases and V 3 bases, and 3 bases lay outside the gene matches. CDR3 coding DNA: TGTGCCAGCAGCTTGGGACTAGCGGGAGGGCCTGATACGCAGTATTTT. It codes for CASSLGLAGGPDTQYF.

The V call is TRBV5-1, the J call TRBJ1-1; TRBD1 might be the D (6 bases). CDR1 and CDR2 from the germline V gene are SGHRS and YFSETQ. This CDR3 is 14 amino acids long. V was trimmed by 4 bases and J by 1 base, leaving 11 bases between them. CDR3 nucleotides: TGCGCCAGCAGCATCGGACAGACGAACACTGAAGCTTTCTTT. Amino acids: CASSIGQTNTEAFF.

The V call is TRBV19, the J call TRBJ1-1; 8 positions match TRBD1. Germline CDR1 reads LNHDA; CDR2 reads SQIVND (reference sequence). V dropped 4 bases and J dropped 5; count of bases not matched to a gene: 3. This CDR3 contains 13 residues. CDR3 loop: CASSTRQGTEAFF. As DNA, the CDR3 is TGTGCCAGTAGTACAAGACAGGGGACTGAAGCTTTCTTT.

V usage is TRBV28 and J usage is TRBJ1-5; 7 bases line up with TRBD1. This CDR3 region has 15 residues. The junction had 11 bases not matched to a gene; V was cut back by 5 bases and J by 7 bases. Per germline, CDR1 MDHEN and CDR2 SYDVKM. In DNA form, the CDR3 reads TGTGCCAGCAGTACCCACGACAGGGTTGGGCAGCCCCAGCATTTT. This encodes CASSTHDRVGQPQHF.

The chain links TRBV6-1 to TRBJ2-2; perhaps TRBD1 as D (6 bases). Trimming removed 6 bases from V and 2 bases from J, with 13 bases in between. The CDR3 contains 15 residues. Germline assignment: CDR1 MNHNS and CDR2 SASEGT. CDR3 sequence reads: CASRPNRVNTGELFF. The CDR3 bases are TGTGCCAGCAGGCCCAACAGGGTCAACACCGGGGAGCTGTTTTTT.

A remark on this clone: This specimen includes other DNA sequences encoding the same CDR3. The chain uses TRBV5-1 and TRBJ1-1; possibly TRBD1 for D (6 bases). Trimming left V 0 bases short and J 4 bases short, with 7 bases between. Looked up from germline, CDR1 is SGHRS and CDR2 is YFSETQ. The CDR3 is made up of 13 amino acids. CDR3 in DNA: TGCGCCAGCAGCTTGGGAGGGGGCACTGAAGCTTTCTTT. Protein: CASSLGGGTEAFF.

The V call is TRBV6-6, the J call TRBJ2-7; 7 positions agree with TRBD1. The CDR3 is made up of 16 amino acids. V trimming: 2 bases; J trimming: 1 base; junction bases outside the gene matches: 8. Germline V gene sequence: CDR1 MNHNY, CDR2 SVGAGI (reference sequence). The CDR3 loop reads CASSYPAGDRSYEQYF. CDR3 in DNA: TGTGCCAGCAGTTACCCAGCTGGGGACAGATCCTACGAGCAGTACTTC.

This chain uses TRBV7-9 with TRBJ1-3; weak D call: TRBD1 (6 bases). The CDR3 sequence is 16 residues long. Germline assignment: CDR1 SEHNR and CDR2 FQNEAQ (reference sequence). The V and J ends lost 5 bases and 0 bases respectively, with 14 bases between them. The CDR3 sequence is CASSTHRAPSGNTIYF. Here the CDR3 DNA reads TGTGCCAGCAGCACACACAGGGCCCCCTCTGGAAACACCATATATTTT.

The gene calls are TRBV2 and TRBJ2-1; D is possibly TRBD1 (7 bases). V gave up 4 bases and J gave up 4 bases, with 14 bases separating them. Germline V gene sequence: CDR1 SNHLY, CDR2 FYNNEI. The CDR3 covers 15 residues. The CDR3 coding sequence is TGTGCCAGCAGTGTGGGCAGGGGGGCTTACAATGAGCAGTTCTTC. It yields the protein CASSVGRGAYNEQFF.

The rearrangement joins TRBV6-1 to TRBJ2-3; the D is unclear. CDR1 and CDR2 from the germline V gene are MNHNS and SASEGT. The CDR3 consists of 13 residues. The V end lost 1 base, the J end lost 0 bases, and 2 bases lay between the germline ends. The CDR3 DNA sequence: TGTGCCAGCAGTGAAGTAAGCACAGATACGCAGTATTTT. Protein: CASSEVSTDTQYF.